This T cell receptor (beta chain) appears in the sequencing data of a study of regulatory T cells in long-lasting Graves disease. Researchers made TCR beta libraries by using iRepertoire HTBI primers and running Arm-PCR on CDR3 regions. TCRdb called the multiplex PCR reads again in MiXCR, with one record for every CDR3 protein. The data hold approximately 350,000 distinct CDR3 sequences, with about a sixth observed a single time. Study-level points and caveats: Thyroid tissue went unexamined; only peripheral blood was analyzed.

This clonotype has more than one count but fewer than ten. Its matching antigen is unknown. The CDR3 has 15 residues. Losses at the gene ends were 9 bases for V and 0 bases for J; bases not matched to a gene: 8. Per the germline V gene, CDR1 is MNHNS and CDR2 is SASEGT. Time point described: newly diagnosed GD, antithyroid drugs for less than 3 months. Following extraction of RNA from PBMCs, that RNA was used to make the TCR library. These data are also associated with another study on T cells in Graves' hyperthyroidism and ophthalmopathy.

J is TRBJ2-1 and V is TRBV6-1, with 7 bases identical to TRBD2. Here the sequenced sample was peripheral blood mononuclear cells (PBMCs), taken at new diagnosis, from a patient treated with antithyroid drugs. The receptor was isolated from a woman aged 18 to 35 with Graves disease. CDR3 protein: CASYSSGISYNEQFF. CDR3 sequence (DNA): TGTGCCAGTTACTCTAGCGGAATCTCCTACAATGAGCAGTTCTTC.